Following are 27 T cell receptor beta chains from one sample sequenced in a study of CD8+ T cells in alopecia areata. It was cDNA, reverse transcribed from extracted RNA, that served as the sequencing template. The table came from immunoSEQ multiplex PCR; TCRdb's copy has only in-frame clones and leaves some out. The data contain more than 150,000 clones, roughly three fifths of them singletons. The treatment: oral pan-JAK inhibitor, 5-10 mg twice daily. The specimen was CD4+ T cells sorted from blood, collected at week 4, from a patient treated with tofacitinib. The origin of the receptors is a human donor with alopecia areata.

In DNA, the CDR3 is TGTGCCTGGGGGACAGTTAGCAATCAGCCCCAGCATTTT. It codes for CAWGTVSNQPQHF. The V and J genes are TRBV30 and TRBJ1-5, with TRBD1 identical over 7 bases. The V gene end was trimmed by 5 bases and the J gene end by 0 bases; junction bases not matched to a gene: 1. CDR1 is GTSNPN, CDR2 SVGIG, per germline (reference sequence). This CDR3 has 13 residues.

The CDR3 is CSVGGADEKLFF. CDR3 nucleotides: TGCAGCGTGGGGGGCGCGGATGAAAAACTGTTTTTT. V gene TRBV29-1 combines with J gene TRBJ1-4, with TRBD1 as a possible D gene (6 bases). The CDR3 covers 12 residues. Germline V gene lookup returns CDR1 SQVTM and CDR2 ANQGSEA. V shed 6 bases and J shed 6 bases, with 11 bases lying between them.

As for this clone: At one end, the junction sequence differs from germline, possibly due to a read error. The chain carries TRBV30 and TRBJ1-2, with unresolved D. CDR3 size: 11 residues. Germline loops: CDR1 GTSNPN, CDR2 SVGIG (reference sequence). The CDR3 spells CAWGYNYGYTF. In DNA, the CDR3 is TGTGCCTGGGGCTACAACTACGGCTACACCTTC.

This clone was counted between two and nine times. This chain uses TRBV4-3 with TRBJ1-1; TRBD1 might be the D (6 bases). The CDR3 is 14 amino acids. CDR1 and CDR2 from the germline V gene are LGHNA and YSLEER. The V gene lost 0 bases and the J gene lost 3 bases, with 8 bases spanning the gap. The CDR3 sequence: CASSQEAGDTEAFF. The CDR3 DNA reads TGCGCCAGCAGCCAAGAAGCAGGGGACACTGAAGCTTTCTTT.

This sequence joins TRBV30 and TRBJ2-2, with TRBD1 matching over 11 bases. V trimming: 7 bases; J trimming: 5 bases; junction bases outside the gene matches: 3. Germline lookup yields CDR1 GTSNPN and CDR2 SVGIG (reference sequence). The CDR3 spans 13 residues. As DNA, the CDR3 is TGTGCCTCAGGACAGGGGGCTACCGGGGAGCTGTTTTTT. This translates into CASGQGATGELFF.

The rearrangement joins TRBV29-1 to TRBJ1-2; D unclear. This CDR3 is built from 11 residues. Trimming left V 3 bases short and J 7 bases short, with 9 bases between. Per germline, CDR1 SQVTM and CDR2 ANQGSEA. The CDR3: CSVDAATGYTF. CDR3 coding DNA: TGCAGCGTTGATGCGGCAACTGGCTACACCTTC.

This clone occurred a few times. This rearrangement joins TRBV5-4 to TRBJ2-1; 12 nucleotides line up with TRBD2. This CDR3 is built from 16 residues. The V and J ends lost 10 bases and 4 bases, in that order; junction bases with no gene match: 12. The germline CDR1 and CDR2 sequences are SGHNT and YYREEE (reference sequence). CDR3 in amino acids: CAAGASGGAAYNEQFF. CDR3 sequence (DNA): TGTGCCGCTGGGGCTAGCGGGGGGGCCGCGTACAATGAGCAGTTCTTC. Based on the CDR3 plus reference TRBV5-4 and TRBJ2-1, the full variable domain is ETGVTQSPTHLIKTRGQQVTLRCSSQSGHNTVSWYQQALGQGPQFIFQYYREEENGRGNFPPRFSGLQFPNYSSELNVNALELDDSALYLCAAGASGGAAYNEQFFGPGTRLTVL.

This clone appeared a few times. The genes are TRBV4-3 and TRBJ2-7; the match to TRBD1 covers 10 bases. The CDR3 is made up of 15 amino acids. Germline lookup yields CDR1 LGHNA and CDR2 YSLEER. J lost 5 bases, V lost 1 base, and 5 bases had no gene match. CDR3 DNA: TGCGCCAGCAGCCAAGGCGGGACAGGGGAGGACGAGCAGTACTTC. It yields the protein CASSQGGTGEDEQYF.

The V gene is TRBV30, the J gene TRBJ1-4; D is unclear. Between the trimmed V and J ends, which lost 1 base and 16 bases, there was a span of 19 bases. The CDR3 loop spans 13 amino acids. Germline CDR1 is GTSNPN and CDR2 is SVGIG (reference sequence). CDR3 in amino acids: CAWSANLETQPFF. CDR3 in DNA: TGTGCCTGGAGTGCCAACCTAGAGACGCAACCGTTTTTT.

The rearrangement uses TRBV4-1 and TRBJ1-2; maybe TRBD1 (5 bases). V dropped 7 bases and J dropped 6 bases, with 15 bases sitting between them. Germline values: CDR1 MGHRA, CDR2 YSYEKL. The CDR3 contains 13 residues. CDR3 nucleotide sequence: TGCGCCAGCAAAACCTTTCGGGGGAATGGCTACACCTTC. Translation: CASKTFRGNGYTF.

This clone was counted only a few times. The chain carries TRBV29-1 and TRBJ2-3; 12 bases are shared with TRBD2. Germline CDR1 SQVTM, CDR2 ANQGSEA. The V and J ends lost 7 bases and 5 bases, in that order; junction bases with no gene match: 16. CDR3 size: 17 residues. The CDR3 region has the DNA TGCAGCGCTAACGTTCCGCTAGCGGGGGGGCCAGGAGATACGCAGTATTTT. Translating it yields CSANVPLAGGPGDTQYF.

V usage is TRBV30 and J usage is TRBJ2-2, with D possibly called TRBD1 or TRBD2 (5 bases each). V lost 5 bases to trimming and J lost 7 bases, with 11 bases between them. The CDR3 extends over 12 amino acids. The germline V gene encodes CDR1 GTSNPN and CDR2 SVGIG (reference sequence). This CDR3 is CAWVTGGGELFF. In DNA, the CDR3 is TGTGCCTGGGTCACTGGGGGCGGGGAGCTGTTTTTT. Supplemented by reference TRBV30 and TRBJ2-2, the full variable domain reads SQTIHQWPATLVQPVGSPLSLECTVEGTSNPNLYWYRQAAGRGLQLLFYSVGIGQISSEVPQNLSASRPQDRQFILSSKKLLLSDSGFYLCAWVTGGGELFFGEGSRLTVL.

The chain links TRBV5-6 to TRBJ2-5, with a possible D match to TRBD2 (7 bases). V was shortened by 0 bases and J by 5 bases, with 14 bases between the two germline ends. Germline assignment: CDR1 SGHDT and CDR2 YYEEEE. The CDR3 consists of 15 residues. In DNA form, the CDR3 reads TGTGCCAGCAGCTTGGCCGCGGGGGCAGGGGAGACCCAGTACTTC. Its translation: CASSLAAGAGETQYF.

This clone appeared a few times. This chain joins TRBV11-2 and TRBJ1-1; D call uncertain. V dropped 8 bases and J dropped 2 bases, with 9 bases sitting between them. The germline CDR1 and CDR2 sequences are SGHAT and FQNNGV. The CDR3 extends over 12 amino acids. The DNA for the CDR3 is TGTGCCAGCGCTAAGGTAAACACTGAAGCTTTCTTT. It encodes CASAKVNTEAFF.

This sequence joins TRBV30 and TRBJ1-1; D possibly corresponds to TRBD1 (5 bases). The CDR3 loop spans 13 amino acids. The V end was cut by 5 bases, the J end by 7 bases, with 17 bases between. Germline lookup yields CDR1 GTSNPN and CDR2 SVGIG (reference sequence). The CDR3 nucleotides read TGTGCCTGGTGGGGGGGAATGACAGTTGAAGCTTTCTTT. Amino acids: CAWWGGMTVEAFF.

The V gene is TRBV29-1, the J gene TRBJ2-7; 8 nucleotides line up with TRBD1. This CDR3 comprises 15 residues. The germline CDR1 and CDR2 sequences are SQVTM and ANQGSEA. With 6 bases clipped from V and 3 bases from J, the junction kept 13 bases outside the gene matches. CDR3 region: CSVRPGQGRGYEQYF. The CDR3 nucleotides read TGCAGCGTCCGCCCCGGACAGGGAAGGGGCTACGAGCAGTACTTC.

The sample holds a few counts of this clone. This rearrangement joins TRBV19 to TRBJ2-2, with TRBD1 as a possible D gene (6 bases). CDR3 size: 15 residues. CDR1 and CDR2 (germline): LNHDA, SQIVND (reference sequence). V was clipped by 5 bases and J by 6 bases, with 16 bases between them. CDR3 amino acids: CASSSAGVTAGELFF. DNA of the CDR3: TGTGCCAGTAGTTCGGCAGGGGTTACGGCCGGGGAGCTGTTTTTT.

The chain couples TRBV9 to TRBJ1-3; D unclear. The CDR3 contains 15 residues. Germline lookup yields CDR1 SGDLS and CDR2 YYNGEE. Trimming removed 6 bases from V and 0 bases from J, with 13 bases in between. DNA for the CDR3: TGTGCCAGCAACCCCACAGCTAGCTCTGGAAACACCATATATTTT. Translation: CASNPTASSGNTIYF.

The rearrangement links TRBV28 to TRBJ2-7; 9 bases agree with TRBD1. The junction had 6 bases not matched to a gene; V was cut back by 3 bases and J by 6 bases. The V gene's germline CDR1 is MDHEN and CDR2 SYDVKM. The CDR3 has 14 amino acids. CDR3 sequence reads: CASSFPLTGGEQYF. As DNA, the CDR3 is TGTGCCAGCAGTTTCCCCTTGACAGGGGGCGAGCAGTACTTC.

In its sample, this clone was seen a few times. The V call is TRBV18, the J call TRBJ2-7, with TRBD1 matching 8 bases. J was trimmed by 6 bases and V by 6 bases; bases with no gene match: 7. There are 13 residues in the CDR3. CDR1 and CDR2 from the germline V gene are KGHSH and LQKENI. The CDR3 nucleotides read TGTGCCAGCTCCCGCGACAGGGGAGGCGAGCAGTACTTC. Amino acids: CASSRDRGGEQYF.

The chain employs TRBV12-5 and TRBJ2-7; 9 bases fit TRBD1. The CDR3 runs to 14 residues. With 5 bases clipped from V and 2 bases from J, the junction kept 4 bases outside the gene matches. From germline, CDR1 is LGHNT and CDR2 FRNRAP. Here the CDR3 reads CASGLGQGTYEQYF. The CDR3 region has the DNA TGTGCTAGTGGTCTCGGACAGGGGACCTACGAGCAGTACTTC.

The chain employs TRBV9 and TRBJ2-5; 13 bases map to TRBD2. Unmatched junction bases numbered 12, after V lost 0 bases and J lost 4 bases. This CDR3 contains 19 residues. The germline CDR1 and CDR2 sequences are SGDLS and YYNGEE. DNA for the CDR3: TGTGCCAGCAGCGTAGGGGACATTCGACTAGCGGGGGGTCGAGAGACCCAGTACTTC. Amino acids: CASSVGDIRLAGGRETQYF.

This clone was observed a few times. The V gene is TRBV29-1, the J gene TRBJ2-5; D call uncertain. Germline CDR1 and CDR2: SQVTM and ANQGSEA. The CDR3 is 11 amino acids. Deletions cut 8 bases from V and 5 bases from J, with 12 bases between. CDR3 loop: CSKDQGETQYF. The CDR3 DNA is TGCAGCAAAGACCAAGGGGAGACCCAGTACTTC.

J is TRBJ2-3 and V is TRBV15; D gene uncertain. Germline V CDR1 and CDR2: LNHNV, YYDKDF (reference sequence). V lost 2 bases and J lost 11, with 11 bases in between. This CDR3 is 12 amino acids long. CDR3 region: CATSRPPGMQYF. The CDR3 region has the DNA TGTGCCACCAGCAGACCCCCTGGAATGCAGTATTTT.

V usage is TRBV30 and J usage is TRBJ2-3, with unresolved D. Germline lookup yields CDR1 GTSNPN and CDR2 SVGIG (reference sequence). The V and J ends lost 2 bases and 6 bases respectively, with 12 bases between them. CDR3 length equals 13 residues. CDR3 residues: CAWSLTPADTQYF. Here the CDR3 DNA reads TGTGCCTGGAGTTTGACGCCAGCGGATACGCAGTATTTT.

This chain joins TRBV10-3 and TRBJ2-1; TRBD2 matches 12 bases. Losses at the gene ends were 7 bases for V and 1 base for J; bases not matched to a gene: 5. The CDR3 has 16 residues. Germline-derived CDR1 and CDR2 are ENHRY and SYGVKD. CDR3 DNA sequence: TGTGCCATCACTTCACTAGCGGGGGGATCCTACAATGAGCAGTTCTTC. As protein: CAITSLAGGSYNEQFF.

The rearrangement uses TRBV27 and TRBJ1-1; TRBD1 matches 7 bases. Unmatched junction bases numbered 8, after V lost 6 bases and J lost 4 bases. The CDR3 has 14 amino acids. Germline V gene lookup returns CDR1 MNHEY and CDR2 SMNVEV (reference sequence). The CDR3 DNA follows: TGTGCCAGCAGCAAGAACAGGGGCGGCACTGAAGCTTTCTTT. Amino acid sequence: CASSKNRGGTEAFF.